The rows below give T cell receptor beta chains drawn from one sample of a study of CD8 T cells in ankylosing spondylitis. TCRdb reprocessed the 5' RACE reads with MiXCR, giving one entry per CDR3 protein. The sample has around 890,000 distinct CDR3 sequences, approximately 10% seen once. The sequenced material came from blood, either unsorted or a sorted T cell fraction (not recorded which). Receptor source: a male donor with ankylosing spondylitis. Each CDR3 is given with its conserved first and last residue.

CASSLAWGPLHF,TRBV5-6,TRBJ1-6
CASSYSGVGLHYEQYF,TRBV6-5,TRBJ2-7
CASSRTEYNEQFF,TRBV2,TRBJ2-1
CASTDRRNQPQHF,TRBV6-2/TRBV6-3,TRBJ1-5
CASSLVRDPHGGELFF,TRBV7-4,TRBJ2-2
CASSQQGTGENTGELFF,TRBV3-1,TRBJ2-2
CSPRRDVNEQFF,TRBV20-1,TRBJ2-1
CASSYGGVGNQPQHF,TRBV6-5,TRBJ1-5
CAISAGTPYEQYF,TRBV10-3,TRBJ2-7
CASSTGQGAFGYTF,TRBV18,TRBJ1-2
CASSYLTGYQPQHF,TRBV6-2/TRBV6-3,TRBJ1-5
CASSYPRPTGSTEAFF,TRBV6-2/TRBV6-3,TRBJ1-1
CASSLYGRSPNTGELFF,TRBV5-4,TRBJ2-2
CATFGRLETQYF,TRBV28,TRBJ2-5
CSARKARTGYSYEQYF,TRBV20-1,TRBJ2-7
CASSGTGAHQETQYF,TRBV18,TRBJ2-5
CASSLLPGPGEKLFF,TRBV5-1,TRBJ1-4
CASTSIGIDNEQFF,TRBV4-3,TRBJ2-1
CASSLREEAYEQYF,TRBV5-4,TRBJ2-7
CASSSNTGSTDTQYF,TRBV7-3,TRBJ2-3
CASSRDRGPGNTIYF,TRBV7-9,TRBJ1-3
CSVVRGYGYTF,TRBV29-1,TRBJ1-2
CASSRDRERGTEAFF,TRBV7-2,TRBJ1-1
CSARDWGASGFDEQFF,TRBV20-1,TRBJ2-1
CASRAKGLYGYTF,TRBV2,TRBJ1-2
CSVDKGGGGTEAFF,TRBV29-1,TRBJ1-1
CSARWGRATGELFF,TRBV20-1,TRBJ2-2
CASSGGTDFTGELFF,TRBV5-6,TRBJ2-2
CSVGKGVTTDTQYF,TRBV29-1,TRBJ2-3
CSAVSQGGSNQPQHF,TRBV20-1,TRBJ1-5
CAISGTGRNQPQHF,TRBV10-3,TRBJ1-5
CASSLGPGNEGHEQFF,TRBV5-6,TRBJ2-1
CASSHLDIGDTQYF,TRBV6-2/TRBV6-3,TRBJ2-3
CASSQRPRAHTYNEQFF,TRBV7-9,TRBJ2-1
CASRGNGPYGYTF,TRBV10-2,TRBJ1-2
CASSLMGRTEAFF,TRBV7-8,TRBJ1-1
CSVKGRAYEQYF,TRBV29-1,TRBJ2-7
CASSESAGEQYF,TRBV10-1,TRBJ2-7
CSGRGPTNTGELFF,TRBV29-1,TRBJ2-2
CASSPIQAGELFF,TRBV6-6,TRBJ2-2
CSARVGVELFYNEQFF,TRBV20-1,TRBJ2-1
CASSPRGSEKLFF,TRBV18,TRBJ1-4
CASSEHLSYNEQFF,TRBV2,TRBJ2-1
CASSLLPSEKLFF,TRBV5-1,TRBJ1-4
CASSLDRGTGESYEQYF,TRBV5-1,TRBJ2-7
CASSLHSIGSDTQYF,TRBV5-5,TRBJ2-3
CASIAGLAGVSNEQFF,TRBV5-1,TRBJ2-1
CASSPHLANGQETQYF,TRBV11-2,TRBJ2-5
CASSSRPDLGGLYEQYF,TRBV6-5,TRBJ2-7
CASKGLGNNEQFF,TRBV4-2,TRBJ2-1
CASSWDRGLGGYTF,TRBV6-5,TRBJ1-2
CASSVLGGGTDTQYF,TRBV28,TRBJ2-3
CASSARGAPNTGELFF,TRBV5-1,TRBJ2-2
CASSFFESGDTQYF,TRBV7-2,TRBJ2-3
CSARDSQMNTEAFF,TRBV29-1,TRBJ1-1